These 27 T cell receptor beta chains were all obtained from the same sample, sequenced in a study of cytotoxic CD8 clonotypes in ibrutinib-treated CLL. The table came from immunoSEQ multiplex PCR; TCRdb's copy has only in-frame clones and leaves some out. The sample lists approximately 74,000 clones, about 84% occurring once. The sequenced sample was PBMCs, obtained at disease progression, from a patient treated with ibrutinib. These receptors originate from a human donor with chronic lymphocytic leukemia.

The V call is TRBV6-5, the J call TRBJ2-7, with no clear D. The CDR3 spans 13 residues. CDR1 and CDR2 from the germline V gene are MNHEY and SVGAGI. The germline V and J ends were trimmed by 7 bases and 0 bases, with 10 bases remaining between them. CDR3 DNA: TGTGCCAGCACGTCGACACTCTCCTACGAGCAGTACTTC. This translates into CASTSTLSYEQYF.

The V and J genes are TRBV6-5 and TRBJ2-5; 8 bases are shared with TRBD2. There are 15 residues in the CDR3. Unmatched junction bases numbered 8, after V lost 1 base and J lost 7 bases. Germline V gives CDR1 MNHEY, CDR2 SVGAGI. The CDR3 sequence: CASSYWWRREGTQYF. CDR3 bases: TGTGCCAGCAGTTACTGGTGGAGACGGGAGGGGACCCAGTACTTC.

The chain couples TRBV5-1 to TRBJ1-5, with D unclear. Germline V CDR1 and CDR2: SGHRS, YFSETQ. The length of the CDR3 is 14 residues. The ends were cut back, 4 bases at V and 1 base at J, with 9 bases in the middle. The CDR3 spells CASSTGESNQPQHF. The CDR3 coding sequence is TGCGCCAGCAGCACCGGGGAGAGCAATCAGCCCCAGCATTTT.

CDR3 loop: CASGLTGLKNEQYF. The CDR3 region has the DNA TGTGCTAGTGGTTTGACGGGGCTTAAGAACGAGCAGTACTTC. This chain links TRBV12-5 with TRBJ2-7; D tentatively reads TRBD1 or TRBD2 (5 bases each). Germline loops: CDR1 LGHNT, CDR2 FRNRAP. This CDR3 region has 14 residues. Trimming took 2 bases from V and 5 from J, leaving 13 bases between them.

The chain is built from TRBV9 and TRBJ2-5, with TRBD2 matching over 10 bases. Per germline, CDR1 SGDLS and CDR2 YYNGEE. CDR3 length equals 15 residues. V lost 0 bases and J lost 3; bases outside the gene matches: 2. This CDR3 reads CASSVGLAGEETQYF. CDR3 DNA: TGTGCCAGCAGCGTAGGCCTAGCGGGGGAAGAGACCCAGTACTTC.

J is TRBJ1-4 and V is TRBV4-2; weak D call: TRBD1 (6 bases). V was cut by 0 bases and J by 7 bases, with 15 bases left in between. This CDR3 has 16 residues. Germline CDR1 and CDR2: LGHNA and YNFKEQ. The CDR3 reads CASSQDVGGLGEKLFF. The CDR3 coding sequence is TGTGCCAGCAGCCAAGATGTAGGGGGATTAGGTGAAAAACTGTTTTTT.

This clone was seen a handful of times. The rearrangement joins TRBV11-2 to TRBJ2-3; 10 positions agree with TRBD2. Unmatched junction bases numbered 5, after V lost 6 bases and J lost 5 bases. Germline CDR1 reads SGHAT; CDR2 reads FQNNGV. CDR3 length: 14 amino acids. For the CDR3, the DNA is TGTGCCAGCAGTCTAGCGGGGGTATTAGATACGCAGTATTTT. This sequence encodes CASSLAGVLDTQYF.

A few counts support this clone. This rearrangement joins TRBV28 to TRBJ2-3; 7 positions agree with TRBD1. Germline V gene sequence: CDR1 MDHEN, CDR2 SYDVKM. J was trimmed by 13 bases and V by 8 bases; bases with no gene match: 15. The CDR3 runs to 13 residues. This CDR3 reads CASANQGVGSEYF. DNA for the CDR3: TGTGCCAGCGCTAACCAGGGGGTAGGATCTGAGTATTTT. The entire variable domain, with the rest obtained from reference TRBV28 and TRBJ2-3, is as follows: DVKVTQSSRYLVKRTGEKVFLECVQDMDHENMFWYRQDPGLGLRLIYFSYDVKMKEKGDIPEGYSVSREKKERFSLILESASTNQTSMYLCASANQGVGSEYFGPGTRLTVL.

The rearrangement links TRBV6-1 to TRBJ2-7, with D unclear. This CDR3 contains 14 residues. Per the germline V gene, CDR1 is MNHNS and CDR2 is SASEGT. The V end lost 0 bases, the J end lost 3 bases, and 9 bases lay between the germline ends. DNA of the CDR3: TGTGCCAGCAGTGAAGCAGGTGGGATCTACGAGCAGTACTTC. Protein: CASSEAGGIYEQYF.

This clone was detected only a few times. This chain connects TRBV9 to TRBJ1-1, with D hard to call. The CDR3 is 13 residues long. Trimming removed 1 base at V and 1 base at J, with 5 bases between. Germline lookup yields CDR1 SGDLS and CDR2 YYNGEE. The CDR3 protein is CASSVTGNTEAFF. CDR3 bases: TGTGCCAGCAGCGTAACGGGGAACACTGAAGCTTTCTTT.

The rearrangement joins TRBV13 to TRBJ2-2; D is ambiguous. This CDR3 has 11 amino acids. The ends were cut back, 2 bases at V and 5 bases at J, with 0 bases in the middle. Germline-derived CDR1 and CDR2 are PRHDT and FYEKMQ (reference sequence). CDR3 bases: TGTGCCAGCAGCTTAACCGGGGAGCTGTTTTTT. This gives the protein CASSLTGELFF.

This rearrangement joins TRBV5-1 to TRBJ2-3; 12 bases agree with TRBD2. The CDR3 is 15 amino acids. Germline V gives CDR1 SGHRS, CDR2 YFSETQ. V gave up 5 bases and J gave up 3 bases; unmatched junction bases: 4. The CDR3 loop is CASRRGTSGTDTQYF. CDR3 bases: TGCGCCAGCAGGCGTGGGACTAGCGGGACAGATACGCAGTATTTT.

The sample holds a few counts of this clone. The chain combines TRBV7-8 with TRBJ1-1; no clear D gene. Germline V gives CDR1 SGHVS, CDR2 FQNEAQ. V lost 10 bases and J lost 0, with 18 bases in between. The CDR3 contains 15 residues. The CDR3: CAISPANKMNTEAFF. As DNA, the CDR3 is TGTGCCATCTCGCCGGCTAACAAGATGAACACTGAAGCTTTCTTT.

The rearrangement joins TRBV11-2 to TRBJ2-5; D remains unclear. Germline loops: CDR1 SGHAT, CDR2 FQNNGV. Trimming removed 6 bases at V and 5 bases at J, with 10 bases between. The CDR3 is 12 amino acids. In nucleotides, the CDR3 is TGTGCCAGCAGTTCCTCCGGGGAGACCCAGTACTTC. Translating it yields CASSSSGETQYF.

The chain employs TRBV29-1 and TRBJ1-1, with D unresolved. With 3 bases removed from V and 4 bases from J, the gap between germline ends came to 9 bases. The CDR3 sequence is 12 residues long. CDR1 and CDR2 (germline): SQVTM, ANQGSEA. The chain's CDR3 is CSVDGESTEAFF. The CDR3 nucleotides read TGCAGCGTTGATGGGGAGAGCACTGAAGCTTTCTTT. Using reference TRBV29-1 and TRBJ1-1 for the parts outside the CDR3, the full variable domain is SAVISQKPSRDICQRGTSLTIQCQVDSQVTMMFWYRQQPGQSLTLIATANQGSEATYESGFVIDKFPISRPNLTFSTLTVSNMSPEDSSIYLCSVDGESTEAFFGQGTRLTVV.

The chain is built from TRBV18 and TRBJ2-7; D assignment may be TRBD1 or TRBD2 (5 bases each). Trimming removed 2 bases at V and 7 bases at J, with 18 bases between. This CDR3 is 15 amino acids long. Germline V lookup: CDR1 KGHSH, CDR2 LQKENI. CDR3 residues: CASSPKSHRRGEQYF. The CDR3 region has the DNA TGTGCCAGCTCACCAAAATCGCACAGGAGAGGGGAGCAGTACTTC.

This chain's CDR3 is CASSFGGLPTGELFF. The CDR3 DNA sequence: TGTGCCAGCAGCTTTGGGGGGCTACCCACCGGGGAGCTGTTTTTT. V gene TRBV5-6 combines with J gene TRBJ2-2; either TRBD1 or TRBD2 may fit D (6 bases each). CDR3 length: 15 residues. Germline V gene data show CDR1 as SGHDT and CDR2 as YYEEEE. V was cut by 2 bases and J by 4 bases, with 12 bases left in between.

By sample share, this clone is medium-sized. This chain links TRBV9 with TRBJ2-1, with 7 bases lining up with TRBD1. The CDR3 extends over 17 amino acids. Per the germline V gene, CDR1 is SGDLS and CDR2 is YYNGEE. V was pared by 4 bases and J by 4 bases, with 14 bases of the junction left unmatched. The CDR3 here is CASSSNPGGDRYNEQFF. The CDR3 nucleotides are TGTGCCAGCAGCTCAAACCCAGGGGGAGACCGATACAATGAGCAGTTCTTC.

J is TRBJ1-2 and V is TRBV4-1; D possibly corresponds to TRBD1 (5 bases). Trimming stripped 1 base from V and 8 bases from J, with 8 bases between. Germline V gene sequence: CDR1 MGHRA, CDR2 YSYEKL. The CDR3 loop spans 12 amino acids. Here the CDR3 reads CASSQGGSGYTF. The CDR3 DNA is TGCGCCAGCAGCCAAGGGGGGTCCGGCTACACCTTC.

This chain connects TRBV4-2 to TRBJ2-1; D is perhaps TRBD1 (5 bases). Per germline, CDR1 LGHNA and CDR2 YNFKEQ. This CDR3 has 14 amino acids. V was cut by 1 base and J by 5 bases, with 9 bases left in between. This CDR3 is CASSQVGHNNEQFF. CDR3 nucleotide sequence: TGTGCCAGCAGCCAAGTGGGGCATAACAATGAGCAGTTCTTC.

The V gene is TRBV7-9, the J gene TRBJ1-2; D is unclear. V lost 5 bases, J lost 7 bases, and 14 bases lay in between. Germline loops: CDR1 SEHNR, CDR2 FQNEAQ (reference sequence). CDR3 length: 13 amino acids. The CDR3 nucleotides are TGTGCCAGCAGCCTAGAGATGCTCCTTGGCTACACCTTC. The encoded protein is CASSLEMLLGYTF.

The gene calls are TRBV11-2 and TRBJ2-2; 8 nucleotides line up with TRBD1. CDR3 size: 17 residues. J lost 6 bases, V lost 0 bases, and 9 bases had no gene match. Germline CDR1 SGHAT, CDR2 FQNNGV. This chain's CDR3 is CASSLEFSGGEAGELFF. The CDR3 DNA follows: TGTGCCAGCAGCTTAGAATTTTCAGGGGGCGAGGCCGGGGAGCTGTTTTTT.

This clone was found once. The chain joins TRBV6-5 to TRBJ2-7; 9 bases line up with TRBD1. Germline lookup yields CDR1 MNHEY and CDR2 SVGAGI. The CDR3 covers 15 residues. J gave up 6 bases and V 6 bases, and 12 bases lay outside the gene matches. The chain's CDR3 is CASRGQGLTPREQYF. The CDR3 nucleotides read TGTGCCAGCAGAGGACAGGGGTTAACCCCCCGCGAGCAGTACTTC.

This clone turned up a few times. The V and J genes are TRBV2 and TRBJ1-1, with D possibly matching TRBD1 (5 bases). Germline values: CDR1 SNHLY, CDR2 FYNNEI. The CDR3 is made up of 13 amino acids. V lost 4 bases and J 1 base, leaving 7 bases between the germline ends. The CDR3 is CASSVGQNTEAFF. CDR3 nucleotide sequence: TGTGCCAGCAGTGTCGGACAGAACACTGAAGCTTTCTTT.

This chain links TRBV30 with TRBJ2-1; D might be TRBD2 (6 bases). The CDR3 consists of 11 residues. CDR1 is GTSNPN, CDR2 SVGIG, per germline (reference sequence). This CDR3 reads CSRGTDNEQFF. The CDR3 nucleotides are TGTTCTCGCGGGACTGACAATGAGCAGTTCTTC.

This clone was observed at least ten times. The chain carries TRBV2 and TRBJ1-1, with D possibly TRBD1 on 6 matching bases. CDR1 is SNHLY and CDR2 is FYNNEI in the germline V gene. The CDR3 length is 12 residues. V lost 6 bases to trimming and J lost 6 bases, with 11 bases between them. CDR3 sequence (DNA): TGTGCCAGCAGGGACGACAGGTCTGAAGCTTTCTTT. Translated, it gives CASRDDRSEAFF.

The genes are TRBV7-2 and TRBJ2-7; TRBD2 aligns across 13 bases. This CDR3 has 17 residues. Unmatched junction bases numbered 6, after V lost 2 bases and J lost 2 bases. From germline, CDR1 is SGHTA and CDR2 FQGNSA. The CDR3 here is CASSLRGTSGKPYEQYF. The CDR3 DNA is TGTGCCAGCAGCTTACGGGGGACTAGCGGGAAACCCTACGAGCAGTACTTC.